Given below is one TCR beta chain in context. What it binds is unknown. CDR3 size: 12 residues. Germline V gene sequence: CDR1 SGHTA, CDR2 FQGNSA. V lost 5 bases and J lost 5, with 4 bases in between. This record comes from a study of T cell responses to AZD1222 COVID-19 vaccine. Study-level points and caveats: Clonal diversity may have been underestimated in mostly white British donors.

Sequenced by immunoSEQ multiplex PCR; TCRdb stores in-frame clones only, minus some. The repertoire has tens of thousands of clones, around nine tenths of them found once; the top ten carry 4.2%. The clonotype was recovered from an adult in good health. The material sequenced was peripheral blood, taken on day 0 of AZD1222 vaccination. The chain couples TRBV7-2 to TRBJ1-6; D is undetermined. The CDR3 loop is CASSMNNSPLHF. CDR3 nucleotide sequence: TGTGCCAGCAGCATGAATAATTCACCCCTCCACTTT.